The 19 T cell receptor beta chains below were found in one sample sequenced in a study of blood T cell repertoires in COVID-19. Sequencing used immunoSEQ multiplex PCR; TCRdb keeps in-frame clones, though not all of them. The table shows over 300,000 clones, with 85% to 90% occurring only once. Sequencing used PBMCs or T cells enriched from blood (not recorded which). The origin of the receptors is a woman aged 18-29 years who had recovered from COVID-19.

V gene TRBV30 combines with J gene TRBJ1-4; D not certain. The CDR3 has 13 amino acids. Trimming took off 3 bases at V and 6 bases at J, with 11 bases between the two ends. Germline V gives CDR1 GTSNPN, CDR2 SVGIG (reference sequence). The CDR3 DNA reads TGTGCCTGGAGCATACCCGGTTATGAAAAACTGTTTTTT. Amino acids: CAWSIPGYEKLFF.

The chain combines TRBV2 with TRBJ1-5, with 10 bases lining up with TRBD1. With 4 bases clipped from V and 0 bases from J, the junction kept 0 bases outside the gene matches. The CDR3 is made up of 15 amino acids. The V gene's germline CDR1 is SNHLY and CDR2 FYNNEI. CDR3 sequence reads: CASSGQGASNQPQHF. The CDR3 DNA sequence: TGTGCCAGCAGTGGACAGGGGGCTAGCAATCAGCCCCAGCATTTT.

J is TRBJ1-5 and V is TRBV7-2, with no clear D. V was trimmed by 5 bases and J by 3 bases, leaving 8 bases between them. Germline V lookup: CDR1 SGHTA, CDR2 FQGNSA. This CDR3 is built from 13 residues. CDR3 loop: CASSPLDNQPQHF. The CDR3 DNA follows: TGTGCCAGCAGCCCACTAGACAATCAGCCCCAGCATTTT.

The chain combines TRBV5-1 with TRBJ2-7; 7 bases map to TRBD1. Trimming removed 0 bases from V and 0 bases from J; junction bases left unmatched: 6. Germline V gives CDR1 SGHRS, CDR2 YFSETQ. CDR3 length: 16 residues. DNA for the CDR3: TGCGCCAGCAGCTTGGAAGGGGGCCTGAGCTCCTACGAGCAGTACTTC. Its translation is CASSLEGGLSSYEQYF. The full variable domain, in which reference TRBV5-1 and TRBJ2-7 provide the parts outside the CDR3, is KAGVTQTPRYLIKTRGQQVTLSCSPISGHRSVSWYQQTPGQGLQFLFEYFSETQRNKGNFPGRFSGRQFSNSRSEMNVSTLELGDSALYLCASSLEGGLSSYEQYFGPGTRLTVT.

The chain recombines TRBV3-1 (or the pseudogene TRBV3-2) with TRBJ2-7; 8 nucleotides line up with TRBD2. This CDR3 comprises 15 residues. J gave up 4 bases and V 5 bases, and 10 bases lay outside the gene matches. Per the germline V gene, CDR1 is LGHDT and CDR2 is YNNKEL (reference sequence). The DNA for the CDR3 is TGTGCCAGCAGCGCCCCAAGCGGGAGTCGGTACGAGCAGTACTTC. This sequence encodes CASSAPSGSRYEQYF.

The chain combines TRBV6-6 with TRBJ1-2, with D uncertain. Trimming removed 5 bases from V and 8 bases from J, with 27 bases in between. Germline CDR1 is MNHNY and CDR2 is SVGAGI (reference sequence). The CDR3 totals 17 residues. The CDR3 here is CASSPEGWYGPLRGYTF. CDR3 sequence (DNA): TGTGCCAGCAGTCCCGAGGGATGGTATGGACCTCTTCGGGGCTACACCTTC.

For this clone: A junction end diverges from the germline sequence, so it may reflect a read error. This chain connects TRBV7-7 to TRBJ1-2; D is unresolved. The V gene's germline CDR1 is SSHAT and CDR2 FNYEAQ (reference sequence). The CDR3 length is 15 residues. The CDR3 DNA is TGTGCTAGCAGCTTAGCGGCGGGAGCTAACTATGGCTACACCTTC. Protein product: CASSLAAGANYGYTF.

This chain uses TRBV7-9 with TRBJ1-4; D ambiguous. V was trimmed by 5 bases and J by 5 bases, leaving 12 bases between them. The CDR3 sequence is 14 residues long. Germline CDR1 SEHNR, CDR2 FQNEAQ (reference sequence). The CDR3 loop reads CASSPSAQNEKLFF. The CDR3 bases are TGTGCCAGCAGCCCTTCTGCCCAGAATGAAAAACTGTTTTTT.

The V and J genes are TRBV5-4 and TRBJ2-7; TRBD1 matches 8 bases. There are 15 residues in the CDR3. V lost 4 bases and J lost 4; bases outside the gene matches: 10. The germline V gene encodes CDR1 SGHNT and CDR2 YYREEE (reference sequence). In DNA, the CDR3 is TGTGCCAGCAGCCAGACCGGGACAGGCTTTTACGAGCAGTACTTC. Translated, it gives CASSQTGTGFYEQYF.

This clone has just a few counts. The CDR3 is CASSLKLGGSSTDTQYF. The CDR3 region has the DNA TGTGCCAGCAGCTTAAAACTAGGCGGGTCTAGCACAGATACGCAGTATTTT. The chain couples TRBV7-3 to TRBJ2-3; tentative D call: TRBD2 (5 bases). The CDR3 is made up of 17 amino acids. Germline CDR1 is SGHTA and CDR2 is FQGTGA. V was pared by 1 base and J by 0 bases, with 14 bases between.

V and J are TRBV6-5 and TRBJ2-1, with 7 positions matching TRBD2. This CDR3 is built from 15 residues. Germline V lookup: CDR1 MNHEY, CDR2 SVGAGI. The V and J ends lost 6 bases and 7 bases, in that order; junction bases with no gene match: 12. This CDR3 is CASRPGGSIVNEQFF. The DNA of the CDR3 is TGTGCCAGCAGGCCTGGCGGGAGCATAGTAAATGAGCAGTTCTTC.

This sequence joins TRBV7-8 and TRBJ1-5; perhaps TRBD1 as D (6 bases). Trimming left V 1 base short and J 6 bases short, with 25 bases between. Germline V gene data show CDR1 as SGHVS and CDR2 as FQNEAQ. This CDR3 region has 19 residues. The CDR3 DNA reads as TGTGCCAGCAGCTTAGGAGTAAGAAAGACAGGAATTAGAGGTCAGCCCCAGCATTTT. It encodes CASSLGVRKTGIRGQPQHF.

The chain couples TRBV5-1 to TRBJ1-3; 8 bases are shared with TRBD1. J was trimmed by 3 bases and V by 4 bases; bases with no gene match: 3. The germline gives CDR1 SGHRS, CDR2 YFSETQ. There are 14 residues in the CDR3. The CDR3 sequence: CASSVTGDGNTIYF. CDR3 sequence (DNA): TGCGCCAGCAGCGTGACAGGGGATGGAAACACCATATATTTT.

The chain combines TRBV5-3 with TRBJ2-5; 10 bases are a match to TRBD1. TRBV5-3 is treated as an ORF (open reading frame) with a function not yet certain. The CDR3 length is 16 residues. The ends lost 5 bases at V and 3 bases at J; junction bases unmatched: 10. This chain's CDR3 is CARSHDRDRGEETQYF. CDR3 nucleotide sequence: TGTGCCAGAAGTCATGACCGGGACAGGGGAGAAGAGACCCAGTACTTC.

This clone was seen a single time. The V call is TRBV6-5, the J call TRBJ1-2; D gene uncertain. The CDR3 consists of 14 residues. Germline-derived CDR1 and CDR2 are MNHEY and SVGAGI. Between the trimmed V and J ends, which lost 5 bases and 4 bases, there was a span of 14 bases. CDR3: CASSTALVGYGYTF. Here the CDR3 DNA reads TGTGCCAGCAGTACAGCCCTCGTGGGCTATGGCTACACCTTC.

The chain uses TRBV27 and TRBJ1-1, with D unclear. V gave up 8 bases and J gave up 3 bases, with 25 bases separating them. CDR1 MNHEY and CDR2 SMNVEV come from the germline V gene (reference sequence). CDR3 size: 17 residues. In DNA, the CDR3 is TGTGCCAGCTCCCGGGTTGGGTCACACCCTCGGGACACTGAAGCTTTCTTT. Translating it yields CASSRVGSHPRDTEAFF.

This chain joins TRBV7-9 and TRBJ1-6, with 12 nucleotides matching TRBD1. Unmatched junction bases numbered 6, after V lost 5 bases and J lost 7 bases. The CDR3 contains 16 residues. CDR1 and CDR2 (germline): SEHNR, FQNEAQ (reference sequence). CDR3 sequence (DNA): TGTGCCAGCAGCGGAGGGACAGGGGGCGTGAATTCACCCCTCCACTTT. This gives the protein CASSGGTGGVNSPLHF.

V and J are TRBV5-4 and TRBJ1-2, with 9 bases that match TRBD1. Germline V gene sequence: CDR1 SGHNT, CDR2 YYREEE (reference sequence). V lost 2 bases, J lost 4 bases, and 6 bases stayed unmatched. This CDR3 has 15 amino acids. The CDR3 bases are TGTGCCAGCAGCTTCTCGACGACAGGGGGCTATGGCTACACCTTC. Translation gives CASSFSTTGGYGYTF.

J is TRBJ2-4 and V is TRBV6-5; tentatively, D is TRBD2 (5 bases). Trimming cost V 4 bases and J 2 bases, with 9 bases left between them. This CDR3 comprises 14 residues. Per germline, CDR1 MNHEY and CDR2 SVGAGI. Written as DNA, the CDR3 is TGTGCCAGCAGTTCCCCGGGATCCAAAAACATTCAGTACTTC. It yields the protein CASSSPGSKNIQYF.